The T cell receptor beta chain described here comes from a study of cytomegalovirus exposure and HLA in healthy donors. The PCR ran on 60 Vbeta and 13 Jbeta primers. TCRdb's table, derived via immunoSEQ multiplex PCR, lists solely in-frame clones and lacks some. The sample contains 90,000 to 130,000 clones, approximately 82% of which appear only once. With respect to this clone: Antigen unknown.

Healthy individuals who donated bone marrow served as the donors. Whole-study results and caveats: In terms of immune exposure information, only CMV serostatus was available. Cytomegalovirus status was reportedly diagnosed by the classifier with high specificity and sensitivity. Altogether, some 170 TCR beta chains were recorded as cytomegalovirus-associated.

Germline lookup yields CDR1 SGDLS and CDR2 YYNGEE. The J segment lost 5 bases and the V segment lost 3 bases, leaving 7 bases of the junction unmatched. The CDR3 consists of 15 residues. The V and J genes are TRBV9 and TRBJ2-2; 7 nucleotides match TRBD2. Sequencing input: PBMCs. The clonotype comes from a man aged 25 to 40 in good health and CMV-seropositive. CDR3 in amino acids: CASSAAGTITGELFF. The CDR3 nucleotides read TGTGCCAGCAGCGCCGCCGGGACTATTACCGGGGAGCTGTTTTTT.